This record covers a single T cell receptor beta chain. This clonotype has more than one count but fewer than ten. Its antigen target is currently unknown. No per-base quality is available; no much larger clone lies one base away. The CDR3 starts with the cysteine, ends with the phenylalanine, and has 14 residues. CDR3 DNA only is kept here, 42 bases in frame from base 1. Looking up the germline V gene yields CDR1 MDHEN and CDR2 SYDVKM. A distance of 14 bases separates the germline ends of V and J, which lose 3 bases and 8 bases respectively. Reads for this sample came from an Illumina HiSeq 1500. TCRdb took the public reads, trimmed them with fastp at Q25, ran MiXCR for clone calling and kept in-frame beta chains. Each CDR3 protein appears once, grouped with its most common genes and DNA. Across this sample there are 600,000 to 800,000 distinct CDR3 sequences, with 20% to 25% seen only once. Of the sample, approximately 8% falls within the top ten clones.

The sample originates from a study of T cell repertoires in cytomegalovirus infection (dated by TCRdb to between 2017 and 2020). In terms of the full investigation: Donor HLA type was relevant to the analysis, because carriage of CMV infection together with the matching HLA type was indicated by public TCR beta signatures. Study-wide conclusions, independent of this receptor: In both this cohort and an independent cohort of more than 350 donors, the cumulative frequency of public TCR beta family members distinguished carriers of CMV infection plus the relevant HLA type. The ex vivo response was dominated by HLA-C-restricted CMV-specific TCR beta clonotypes, which also provided the single most frequent clonotype in two of eight donors.

The receptor was isolated from a human donor in good health (CMV status not recorded). Some clones in this sample may be carry-over from other donors' samples. The V gene is TRBV28 and the J gene is TRBJ2-1, with the D assignment possibly TRBD1 or TRBD2, given 7 matching bases for each. Material for sequencing was CD8+ T cells from PBMCs. The sequence in DNA is TGTGCCAGCAGTTTTGGCAGGGGGGGGTATGAGCAGTTCTTC. The encoded protein is CASSFGRGGYEQFF.